This TCR beta chain was retrieved from a study of human T cells and chemical hapten exposure. Study-level findings and limits: PT1 expanded TCR numbers rose with patch test score.

Original analysis: Across samples, TCR counts had a median of roughly 91,000 and ranged from about 23,224 to 700,000. TCRdb re-called the RACE reads with MiXCR, one entry per CDR3 protein. None of the V and J calls come from the authors' own analysis; TCRdb made them. The sample has about 30,000 distinct CDR3 sequences, 5.8% seen once. This clonotype was recorded at least ten times. The antigen is unknown. The junction had 7 bases not matched to a gene; V was cut back by 1 base and J by 5 bases. Germline V gives CDR1 SGDLS, CDR2 YYNGEE. The CDR3 runs to 16 residues. Time point here: patch test 3, about 24 weeks after DPC sensitization. Treatment noted: therapeutic diphenylcyclopropenone sensitization with weekly scalp DPC. In every case, blood was obtained before the patch test was applied. Before extraction, the whole blood was not fractionated, and total RNA was taken from it.

This TCR derives from a man aged 25-45 years with alopecia areata. Some clones in this sample may be carry-over from other donors' samples. Sequenced material: whole blood, taken in connection with sensitization to the hapten diphenylcyclopropenone (DPC). The chain is built from TRBV9 and TRBJ2-2; TRBD1 matches at 8 bases. CDR3 sequence (DNA): TGTGCCAGCAGCGTACCCACAGGGGGTTGGACCGGGGAGCTGTTTTTT. Encoded protein: CASSVPTGGWTGELFF.